The clone carrying this TCR beta chain has only a few counts. Original methodology: Reference gene primer amplification gave nucleated cell count estimates. Profiling relied on immunoSEQ multiplex PCR, and the TCRdb table lists in-frame clones only, not all of them. The V and J calls and clone size come from that table; D and trimming were worked out from the DNA. Among 250,000 to 300,000 clones, roughly 90% were seen once, and the ten largest hold approximately 2.1%. This specimen comes from a study of blood T cell repertoires in COVID-19. Overall study: Collection of acute and convalescent COVID-19 samples took place in the United States, Italy and Spain. Nucleic acid was either cDNA or gDNA, and it came from T cells, B-cell-depleted T cells, or PBMCs.

The CDR3 covers 17 residues. Germline V lookup: CDR1 LNHDA, CDR2 SQIVND (reference sequence). Trimming left V 0 bases short and J 0 bases short, with 14 bases between. The sample comprised peripheral blood. The chain is built from TRBV19 and TRBJ1-2; a weak D match, TRBD1 (5 bases). This TCR was sampled from a woman between 55 and 75 years old with COVID-19, enrolled during active disease. In DNA form, the CDR3 reads TGTGCCAGTAGTATAGATCCGCCACAGGCAGCTAACTATGGCTACACCTTC. Translation gives CASSIDPPQAANYGYTF.